A single sample gave rise to the 23 T cell receptor beta chains below, sequenced in a study of cytomegalovirus exposure and HLA in healthy donors. PCR involved 60 Vbeta and 13 Jbeta primers. Method: immunoSEQ multiplex PCR; TCRdb's copy keeps in-frame clones and lacks some. Of under 150,000 clones listed, 55% to 65% are singletons. The specimen sequenced was PBMCs. The receptors come from a woman in her forties in good health and CMV-seropositive.

This clone was detected a few times. The rearrangement joins TRBV19 to TRBJ1-5, with D possibly being TRBD1 (5 bases). The CDR3 totals 14 residues. The ends were cut back, 3 bases at V and 9 bases at J, with 15 bases in the middle. The germline gives CDR1 LNHDA, CDR2 SQIVND (reference sequence). This CDR3 reads CASSIGGRRWPQHF. The CDR3 nucleotides are TGTGCCAGTAGTATTGGGGGGAGGAGGTGGCCCCAGCATTTT.

The sample holds one count of this clone. The J gene is TRBJ1-2, the V gene TRBV9; 10 bases are shared with TRBD1. Germline V gene sequence: CDR1 SGDLS, CDR2 YYNGEE. J gave up 8 bases and V 4 bases, and 5 bases lay outside the gene matches. This CDR3 contains 13 residues. CDR3 amino acids: CASSSGQGIGYTF. CDR3 in DNA: TGTGCCAGCAGCTCGGGACAGGGGATAGGCTACACCTTC. The whole variable domain, remainder taken from reference TRBV9 and TRBJ1-2, is DSGVTQTPKHLITATGQRVTLRCSPRSGDLSVYWYQQSLDQGLQFLIQYYNGEERAKGNILERFSAQQFPDLHSELNLSSLELGDSALYFCASSSGQGIGYTFGSGTRLTVV.

The chain carries TRBV25-1 and TRBJ2-1, with 8 positions matching TRBD2. The CDR3 has 15 amino acids. The germline V gene encodes CDR1 MGHDK and CDR2 SYGVNS. Unmatched junction bases numbered 13, after V lost 7 bases and J lost 8 bases. In DNA form, the CDR3 reads TGTGCCAGCACCAGATGGAACGGGGGGGCCGATGAGCAGTTCTTC. The encoded protein is CASTRWNGGADEQFF.

This clone has more than one count but fewer than ten. The rearrangement links TRBV28 to TRBJ2-1, with 7 bases matching TRBD1. The ends lost 6 bases at V and 7 bases at J; junction bases unmatched: 12. CDR3 length equals 15 residues. Germline V gene data show CDR1 as MDHEN and CDR2 as SYDVKM. The CDR3 DNA sequence: TGTGCCAGCAGCCTTAACCCGGGACAGAGAAATGAGCAGTTCTTC. Amino acids: CASSLNPGQRNEQFF. The whole variable domain, filled in from reference TRBV28 and TRBJ2-1, reads DVKVTQSSRYLVKRTGEKVFLECVQDMDHENMFWYRQDPGLGLRLIYFSYDVKMKEKGDIPEGYSVSREKKERFSLILESASTNQTSMYLCASSLNPGQRNEQFFGPGTRLTVL.

V usage is TRBV28 and J usage is TRBJ2-1, with TRBD2 identical over 9 bases. Germline trimming cut 8 bases from V and 6 bases from J; bases unmatched to any gene: 8. CDR3 length: 14 residues. CDR1 is MDHEN and CDR2 is SYDVKM in the germline V gene. CDR3 nucleotide sequence: TGTGCCAGCGTCGTTAGCGGGAGTCTCAATGAGCAGTTCTTC. It translates to CASVVSGSLNEQFF.

This clone has a handful of counts. The gene calls are TRBV5-1 and TRBJ1-2, with a tentative D call TRBD1 (5 bases). Germline CDR1 is SGHRS and CDR2 is YFSETQ. V lost 2 bases and J 0 bases, leaving 11 bases between the germline ends. This CDR3 contains 15 residues. This CDR3 is CASSFETEANYGYTF. The CDR3 DNA follows: TGCGCCAGCAGCTTTGAGACAGAAGCTAACTATGGCTACACCTTC.

This rearrangement joins TRBV28 to TRBJ2-7; D is possibly TRBD1 (5 bases). V gave up 2 bases and J gave up 3 bases, with 17 bases separating them. Germline CDR1 reads MDHEN; CDR2 reads SYDVKM. This CDR3 has 16 amino acids. The CDR3 is CASSLPFEQAVYEQYF. CDR3 in DNA: TGTGCCAGCAGTTTACCCTTCGAACAGGCGGTCTACGAGCAGTACTTC.

The chain joins TRBV4-2 to TRBJ1-5; a weak D match, TRBD1 (6 bases). The germline V gene has CDR1 LGHNA and CDR2 YNFKEQ. The CDR3 loop spans 17 amino acids. The V end lost 3 bases, the J end lost 0 bases, and 15 bases lay between the germline ends. The CDR3 DNA reads as TGTGCCAGCAGCCAGATTCAGGGGTCCGATAGCAATCAGCCCCAGCATTTT. The encoded protein is CASSQIQGSDSNQPQHF.

V usage is TRBV27 and J usage is TRBJ2-7; 8 nucleotides align to TRBD2. The CDR3 runs to 15 residues. Germline V CDR1 and CDR2: MNHEY, SMNVEV (reference sequence). Trimming removed 0 bases from V and 3 bases from J; junction bases left unmatched: 4. CDR3 DNA sequence: TGTGCCAGCAGTTTATCGCGGGGGGCGGGCTACGAGCAGTACTTC. It codes for CASSLSRGAGYEQYF.

V gene TRBV10-3 combines with J gene TRBJ2-6, with a weak D call TRBD2 (6 bases). V was trimmed by 4 bases and J by 0 bases, leaving 16 bases between them. Germline CDR1 ENHRY, CDR2 SYGVKD. The CDR3 contains 18 residues. CDR3 DNA sequence: TGTGCCATCAGTGGACCGGGGACTGGTAGCTCTGGGGCCAACGTCCTGACTTTC. Protein: CAISGPGTGSSGANVLTF.

J is TRBJ1-2 and V is TRBV19; perhaps TRBD1 as D (6 bases). The CDR3 totals 13 residues. The V gene lost 4 bases and the J gene lost 8 bases, with 14 bases spanning the gap. Per germline, CDR1 LNHDA and CDR2 SQIVND (reference sequence). The CDR3 DNA is TGTGCCAGTAGTAACACACCAGGGGTCGGCTACACCTTC. Translating it yields CASSNTPGVGYTF.

The chain carries TRBV4-2 and TRBJ2-7; TRBD1 agrees at 9 bases. Germline V gene lookup returns CDR1 LGHNA and CDR2 YNFKEQ. The CDR3 covers 14 residues. Trimming cost V 4 bases and J 4 bases; bases outside gene matches: 5. CDR3 nucleotides: TGTGCCAGCAGCCCAGGGACAGGGAGGTACGAGCAGTACTTC. This codes for CASSPGTGRYEQYF.

This sequence joins TRBV29-1 and TRBJ2-1; unclear D gene. The germline V gene encodes CDR1 SQVTM and CDR2 ANQGSEA. The CDR3 length is 13 residues. The ends were cut back, 4 bases at V and 2 bases at J, with 9 bases in the middle. The CDR3 here is CSVAVQTYNEQFF. CDR3 DNA: TGCAGCGTTGCGGTACAGACCTACAATGAGCAGTTCTTC.

The CDR3 loop is CASSLTTAGEQFF. The CDR3 nucleotides are TGCGCCAGCAGCTTAACAACAGCGGGGGAGCAGTTCTTC. This chain connects TRBV5-1 to TRBJ2-1; 7 bases map to TRBD2. This CDR3 is built from 13 residues. Germline loops: CDR1 SGHRS, CDR2 YFSETQ. V gave up 2 bases and J gave up 10 bases; unmatched junction bases: 6.

CDR3 nucleotide sequence: TGTGCCAGCAGCCAAGATGTCCCCAAAGGGCGGGAGGGAGTTTTATTCGGGTCCTACAATGAGCAGTTCTTC. Translating gives CASSQDVPKGREGVLFGSYNEQFF. This rearrangement joins TRBV4-2 to TRBJ2-1; TRBD2 aligns across 9 bases. This CDR3 contains 24 residues. The J segment lost 1 base and the V segment lost 0 bases, leaving 25 bases of the junction unmatched. Germline V gene sequence: CDR1 LGHNA, CDR2 YNFKEQ.

The DNA for the CDR3 is TGTGCCAGCAGCCAGCTCGGGAATCAGCCCCAGCATTTT. This codes for CASSQLGNQPQHF. The chain is built from TRBV5-6 and TRBJ1-5; no definite D call. The CDR3 is 13 amino acids. Trimming stripped 4 bases from V and 4 bases from J, with 9 bases between. CDR1 and CDR2 from the germline V gene are SGHDT and YYEEEE.

V and J are TRBV18 and TRBJ2-3; TRBD2 matches 9 bases. V dropped 4 bases and J dropped 5; count of bases not matched to a gene: 7. The CDR3 covers 15 residues. Germline V gene sequence: CDR1 KGHSH, CDR2 LQKENI. The CDR3 nucleotides are TGTGCCAGCTCACTGGTAGCGGGAGTTGTAGATACGCAGTATTTT. It yields the protein CASSLVAGVVDTQYF.

The CDR3 protein is CASRRGQIEPYEQYF. The CDR3 nucleotides are TGTGCCAGCAGAAGAGGACAGATCGAACCCTACGAGCAGTACTTC. This chain joins TRBV6-5 and TRBJ2-5; perhaps TRBD1 as D (6 bases). The last part of the DNA fits TRBJ2-7 better; the J call may be wrong. Germline CDR1 and CDR2: MNHEY and SVGAGI. This CDR3 is 15 amino acids long.

The chain is built from TRBV6-5 and TRBJ2-1; 9 bases agree with TRBD2. Trimming took 5 bases from V and 7 from J; bases not matched to a gene: 9. Germline V lookup: CDR1 MNHEY, CDR2 SVGAGI. The CDR3 is 15 residues long. CDR3 in amino acids: CASSPTGLARNEQFF. The CDR3 nucleotides are TGTGCCAGCAGTCCAACCGGACTAGCGAGGAATGAGCAGTTCTTC.

The genes are TRBV6-1 and TRBJ1-1; D may be TRBD1 (6 bases). Germline loops: CDR1 MNHNS, CDR2 SASEGT. Trimming left V 3 bases short and J 11 bases short, with 13 bases between. The CDR3 spans 12 residues. The CDR3 loop is CASSEVGANAFF. The CDR3 DNA follows: TGTGCCAGCAGTGAGGTGGGGGCGAATGCTTTCTTT.

The chain couples TRBV10-3 to TRBJ1-1; the D is unclear. Looked up from germline, CDR1 is ENHRY and CDR2 is SYGVKD. The CDR3 length is 13 residues. V shed 4 bases and J shed 5 bases, with 11 bases lying between them. The CDR3 spells CAISGSRGTEAFF. In nucleotides, the CDR3 is TGTGCCATCAGTGGGTCCCGGGGAACTGAAGCTTTCTTT.

J is TRBJ1-4 and V is TRBV6-5; TRBD1 aligns across 9 bases. Germline CDR1 MNHEY, CDR2 SVGAGI. CDR3 length equals 13 residues. The trim removed 6 bases at V and 8 bases at J, leaving 4 bases unmatched. CDR3 coding DNA: TGTGCCAGCAGAACAGGGGGCGAGGAAAAACTGTTTTTT. This gives the protein CASRTGGEEKLFF.

The V and J genes are TRBV7-2 and TRBJ2-3, with 7 nucleotides matching TRBD1. J gave up 1 base and V 5 bases, and 3 bases lay outside the gene matches. The CDR3 is 14 amino acids. CDR1 SGHTA and CDR2 FQGNSA come from the germline V gene. Written as DNA, the CDR3 is TGTGCCAGCAGCCCCGACAGGGGCACAGATACGCAGTATTTT. Translated: CASSPDRGTDTQYF.